This TCR beta chain was retrieved from a study of T cell repertoires in cytomegalovirus infection. Study information: A matching HLA type, together with CMV infection, was signaled by public TCR beta signatures.

TCRdb analysed the reads with MiXCR anew, one entry per CDR3 protein. The data show approximately 500,000 distinct CDR3 sequences, roughly 10% seen once. At least ten counts were recorded for this clonotype. The V gene lost 3 bases and the J gene lost 7 bases, with 13 bases spanning the gap. CDR1 and CDR2 from the germline V gene are SEHNR and FQNEAQ (reference sequence). The CDR3 consists of 14 residues. The TCR originated in a human donor in good health (CMV status not recorded). Some clones in this sample may be carry-over from other donors' samples. The chain couples TRBV7-9 to TRBJ2-1, with D tentatively TRBD2 (6 bases). Sequenced: PBMCs. The CDR3 reads CASSLGEEGNEQFF. The CDR3 DNA is TGTGCCAGCAGCTTGGGAGAGGAGGGAAATGAGCAGTTCTTC. The full variable domain, rest sourced from reference TRBV7-9 and TRBJ2-1, is DTGVSQNPRHKITKRGQNVTFRCDPISEHNRLYWYRQTLGQGPEFLTYFQNEAQLEKSRLLSDRFSAERPKGSFSTLEIQRTEQGDSAMYLCASSLGEEGNEQFFGPGTRLTVL.